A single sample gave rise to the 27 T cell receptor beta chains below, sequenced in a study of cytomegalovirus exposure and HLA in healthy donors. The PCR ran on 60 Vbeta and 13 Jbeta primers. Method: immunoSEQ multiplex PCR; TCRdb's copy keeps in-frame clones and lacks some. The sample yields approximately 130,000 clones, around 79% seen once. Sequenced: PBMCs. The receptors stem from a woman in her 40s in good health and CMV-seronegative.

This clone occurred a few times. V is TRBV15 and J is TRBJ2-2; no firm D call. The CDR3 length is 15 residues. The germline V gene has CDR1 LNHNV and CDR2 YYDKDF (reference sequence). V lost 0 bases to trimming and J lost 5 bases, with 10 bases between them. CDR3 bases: TGTGCCACCAGCAGAGATCTGGCGAGGACCGGGGAGCTGTTTTTT. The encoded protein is CATSRDLARTGELFF.

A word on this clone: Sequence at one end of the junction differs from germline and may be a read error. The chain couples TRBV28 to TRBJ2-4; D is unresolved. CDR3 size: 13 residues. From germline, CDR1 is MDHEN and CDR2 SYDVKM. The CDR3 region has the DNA TGTGCCAGCAGTTTATACTCAAAAAACAGTCAGTACTTC. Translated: CASSLYSKNSQYF. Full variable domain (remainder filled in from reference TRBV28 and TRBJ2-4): DVKVTQSSRYLVKRTGEKVFLECVQDMDHENMFWYRQDPGLGLRLIYFSYDVKMKEKGDIPEGYSVSREKKERFSLILESASTNQTSMYLCASSLYSKNSQYFGAGTRLSVL.

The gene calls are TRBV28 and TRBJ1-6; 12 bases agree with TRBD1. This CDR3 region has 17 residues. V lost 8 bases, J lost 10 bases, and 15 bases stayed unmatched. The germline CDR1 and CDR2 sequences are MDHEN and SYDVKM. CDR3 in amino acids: CASQHLSGQGARSPLHF. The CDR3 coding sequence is TGTGCCAGCCAACACTTATCGGGACAGGGGGCTCGATCACCCCTCCACTTT.

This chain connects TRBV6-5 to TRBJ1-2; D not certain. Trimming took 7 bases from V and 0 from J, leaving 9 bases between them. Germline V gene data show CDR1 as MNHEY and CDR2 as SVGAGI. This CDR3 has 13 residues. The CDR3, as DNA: TGTGCCAGCACCCCTGGGCCTAACTATGGCTACACCTTC. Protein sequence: CASTPGPNYGYTF.

The CDR3 reads CASRNSGTGGGEQYF. CDR3 in DNA: TGTGCCAGCAGGAACTCCGGGACAGGGGGCGGCGAGCAGTACTTC. This rearrangement joins TRBV6-1 to TRBJ2-7; 12 nucleotides match TRBD1. The V gene end was trimmed by 6 bases and the J gene end by 6 bases; junction bases not matched to a gene: 9. CDR3 length: 15 residues. Germline V lookup: CDR1 MNHNS, CDR2 SASEGT.

The chain's CDR3 is CASRTSRQEQYF. Here the CDR3 DNA reads TGTGCCAGCAGAACATCTCGTCAAGAGCAGTACTTC. The chain carries TRBV28 and TRBJ2-7; D is undetermined. CDR1 and CDR2 from the germline V gene are MDHEN and SYDVKM. The CDR3 is 12 amino acids. Trimming stripped 6 bases from V and 7 bases from J, with 13 bases between.

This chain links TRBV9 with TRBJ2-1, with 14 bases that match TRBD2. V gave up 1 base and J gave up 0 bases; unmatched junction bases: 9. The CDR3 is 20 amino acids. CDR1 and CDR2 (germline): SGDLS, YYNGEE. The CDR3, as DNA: TGTGCCAGCAGCGTAAAGAGACTAGCGGGAGGGGGTGTCTCCTACAATGAGCAGTTCTTC. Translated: CASSVKRLAGGGVSYNEQFF.

The CDR3 sequence: CASSLPTGTDTQYF. As DNA, the CDR3 is TGTGCCAGCAGCCTACCCACTGGCACAGATACGCAGTATTTT. V and J are TRBV7-9 and TRBJ2-3; no clear D. The CDR3 extends over 14 amino acids. Germline lookup yields CDR1 SEHNR and CDR2 FQNEAQ (reference sequence). V was shortened by 5 bases and J by 1 base, with 10 bases between the two germline ends.

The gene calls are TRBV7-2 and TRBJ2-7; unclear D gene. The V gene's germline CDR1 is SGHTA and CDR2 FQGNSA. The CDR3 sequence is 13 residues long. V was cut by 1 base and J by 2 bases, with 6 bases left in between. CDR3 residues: CASSLGATYEQYF. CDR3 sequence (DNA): TGTGCCAGCAGCTTAGGGGCTACCTACGAGCAGTACTTC.

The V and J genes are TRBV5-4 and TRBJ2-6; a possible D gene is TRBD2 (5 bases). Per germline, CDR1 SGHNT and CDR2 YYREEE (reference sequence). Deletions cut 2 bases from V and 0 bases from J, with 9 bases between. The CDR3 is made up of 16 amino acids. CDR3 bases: TGTGCCAGCAGCTTTGTCAGCGGCTCTGGGGCCAACGTCCTGACTTTC. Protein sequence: CASSFVSGSGANVLTF.

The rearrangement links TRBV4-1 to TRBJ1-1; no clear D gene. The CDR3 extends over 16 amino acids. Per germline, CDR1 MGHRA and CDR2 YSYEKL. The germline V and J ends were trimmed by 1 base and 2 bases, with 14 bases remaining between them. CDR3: CASSQGSLRLNTEAFF. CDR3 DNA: TGCGCCAGCAGCCAAGGGAGCCTCCGCCTAAACACTGAAGCTTTCTTT.

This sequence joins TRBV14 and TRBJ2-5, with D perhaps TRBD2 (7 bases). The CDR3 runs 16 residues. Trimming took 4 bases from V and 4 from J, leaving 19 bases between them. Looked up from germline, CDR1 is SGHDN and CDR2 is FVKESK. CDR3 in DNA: TGTGCCAGCAGCCGACTGGGGGCGGGAGCTGGAGAGACCCAGTACTTC. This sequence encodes CASSRLGAGAGETQYF.

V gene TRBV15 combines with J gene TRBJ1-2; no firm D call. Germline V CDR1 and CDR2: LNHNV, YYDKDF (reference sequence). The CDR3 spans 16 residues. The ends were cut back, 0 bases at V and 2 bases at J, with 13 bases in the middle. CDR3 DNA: TGTGCCACCAGCAGAGATCCGGGGAATCCGAACTATGGCTACACCTTC. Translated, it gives CATSRDPGNPNYGYTF.

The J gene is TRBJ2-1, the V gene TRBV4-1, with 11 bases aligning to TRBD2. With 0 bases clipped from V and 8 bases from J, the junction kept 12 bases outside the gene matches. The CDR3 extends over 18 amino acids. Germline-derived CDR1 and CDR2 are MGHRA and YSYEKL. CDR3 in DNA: TGCGCCAGCAGCCAAGACCCCGTAGCGGGAGGGCAGAAGGATGAGCAGTTCTTC. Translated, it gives CASSQDPVAGGQKDEQFF.

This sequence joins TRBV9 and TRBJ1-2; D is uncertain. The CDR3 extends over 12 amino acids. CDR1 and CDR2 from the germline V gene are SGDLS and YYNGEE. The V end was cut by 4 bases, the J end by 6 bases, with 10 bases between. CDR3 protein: CASSPPGDGYTF. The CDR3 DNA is TGTGCCAGCAGCCCCCCGGGAGATGGCTACACCTTC.

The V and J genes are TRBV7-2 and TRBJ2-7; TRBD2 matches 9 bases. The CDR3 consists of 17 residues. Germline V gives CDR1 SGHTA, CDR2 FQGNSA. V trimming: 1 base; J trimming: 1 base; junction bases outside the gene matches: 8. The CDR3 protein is CASSLVSGRITSYEQYF. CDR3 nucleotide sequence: TGTGCCAGCAGCTTAGTGAGCGGGAGGATTACTTCCTACGAGCAGTACTTC.

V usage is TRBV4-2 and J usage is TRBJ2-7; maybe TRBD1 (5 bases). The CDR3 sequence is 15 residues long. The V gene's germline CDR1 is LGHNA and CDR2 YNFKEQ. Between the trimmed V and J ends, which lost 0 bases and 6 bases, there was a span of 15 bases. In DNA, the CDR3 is TGTGCCAGCAGCCAAGATGGTTTGGGGCGTGGCGAGCAGTACTTC. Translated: CASSQDGLGRGEQYF.

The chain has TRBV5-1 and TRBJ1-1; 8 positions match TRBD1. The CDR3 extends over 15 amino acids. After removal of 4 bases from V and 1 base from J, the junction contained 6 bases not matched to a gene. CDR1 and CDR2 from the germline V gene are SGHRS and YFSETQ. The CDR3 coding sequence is TGCGCCAGCAGCCCTAGGACAGGGCGGAACACTGAAGCTTTCTTT. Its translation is CASSPRTGRNTEAFF.

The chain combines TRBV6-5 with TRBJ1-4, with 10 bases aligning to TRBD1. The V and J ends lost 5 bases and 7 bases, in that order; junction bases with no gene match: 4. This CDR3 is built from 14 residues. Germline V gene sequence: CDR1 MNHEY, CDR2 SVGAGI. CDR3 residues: CASSRQGAGEKLFF. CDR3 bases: TGTGCCAGCAGTCGACAGGGGGCTGGTGAAAAACTGTTTTTT.

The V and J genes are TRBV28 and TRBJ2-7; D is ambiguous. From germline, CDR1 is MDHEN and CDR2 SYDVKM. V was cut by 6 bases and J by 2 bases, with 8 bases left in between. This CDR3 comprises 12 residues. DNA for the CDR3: TGTGCCAGCAGCCCTTTTGCCTACGAGCAGTACTTC. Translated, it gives CASSPFAYEQYF.

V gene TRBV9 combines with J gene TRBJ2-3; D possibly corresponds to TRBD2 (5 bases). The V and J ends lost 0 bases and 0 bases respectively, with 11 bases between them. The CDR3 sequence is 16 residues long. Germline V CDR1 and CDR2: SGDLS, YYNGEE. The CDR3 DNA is TGTGCCAGCAGCGTAGGCCCAGCGGCTAGCACAGATACGCAGTATTTT. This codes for CASSVGPAASTDTQYF.

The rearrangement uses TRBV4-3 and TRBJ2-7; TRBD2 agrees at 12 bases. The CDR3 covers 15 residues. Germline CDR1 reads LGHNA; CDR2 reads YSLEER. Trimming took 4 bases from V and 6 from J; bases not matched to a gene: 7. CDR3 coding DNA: TGCGCCAGCAGCCCCTCGGGACTAGCGGGCGGCGAGCAGTACTTC. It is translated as CASSPSGLAGGEQYF.

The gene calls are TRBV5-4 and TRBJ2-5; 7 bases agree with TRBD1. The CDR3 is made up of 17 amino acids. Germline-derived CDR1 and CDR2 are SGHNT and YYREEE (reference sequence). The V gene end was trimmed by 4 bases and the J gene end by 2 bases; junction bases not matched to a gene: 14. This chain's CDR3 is CASSRMTGLTMQETQYF. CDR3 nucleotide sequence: TGTGCCAGCAGCCGGATGACAGGGCTAACCATGCAAGAGACCCAGTACTTC.

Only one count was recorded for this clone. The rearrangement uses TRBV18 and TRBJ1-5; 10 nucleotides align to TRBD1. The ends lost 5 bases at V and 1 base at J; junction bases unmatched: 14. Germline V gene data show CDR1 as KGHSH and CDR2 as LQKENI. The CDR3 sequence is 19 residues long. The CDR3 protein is CASSNLRWTGGLSNQPQHF. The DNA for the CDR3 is TGTGCCAGCTCAAACCTGAGGTGGACAGGGGGACTAAGCAATCAGCCCCAGCATTTT.

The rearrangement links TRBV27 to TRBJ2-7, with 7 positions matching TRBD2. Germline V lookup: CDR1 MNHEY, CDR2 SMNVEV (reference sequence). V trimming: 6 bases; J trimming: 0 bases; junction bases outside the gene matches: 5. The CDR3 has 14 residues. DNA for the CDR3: TGTGCCAGCAGACTCAGCGGGACCTCCTACGAGCAGTACTTC. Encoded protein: CASRLSGTSYEQYF.

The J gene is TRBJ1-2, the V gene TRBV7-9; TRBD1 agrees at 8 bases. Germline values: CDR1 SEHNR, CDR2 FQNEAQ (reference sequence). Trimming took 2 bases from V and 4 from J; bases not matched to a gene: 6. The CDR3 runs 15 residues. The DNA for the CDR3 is TGTGCCAGCAGCTTATTGTTCGGACAGGGCTATGGCTACACCTTC. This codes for CASSLLFGQGYGYTF.

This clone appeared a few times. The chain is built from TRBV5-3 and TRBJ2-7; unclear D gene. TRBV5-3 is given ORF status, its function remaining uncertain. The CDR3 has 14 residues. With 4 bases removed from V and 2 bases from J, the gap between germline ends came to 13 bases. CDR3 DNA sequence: TGTGCCAGAAGCCCCCTGGTGGCCGCCTACGAGCAGTACTTC. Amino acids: CARSPLVAAYEQYF.